This is a list of T cell receptor beta chains from one sample in a study of T cell repertoires in cytomegalovirus infection. TCRdb used MiXCR to reprocess the reads, holding one entry per CDR3 protein. The top ten clones hold approximately 60% of a sample with 200,000 to 250,000 distinct CDR3 sequences, 35% to 40% of them seen once. Their cognate antigens are unknown. The sample consisted of CD8+ T cells from cultured PBMCs, taken from culture after CMV antigen stimulation. The receptors come from a human donor in good health (CMV status not recorded). Some clones in this sample may be carry-over from other donors' samples. CDR3s include the opening cysteine and the closing phenylalanine or tryptophan. A D gene is named only where the DNA matches it firmly. For some rows the clone size is stated as once, few or many, or as a class when expanded; others skip it.

j_call v_call clone_size d_call cdr3_aa cdr3_nt
TRBJ2-1 TRBV6-2/TRBV6-3 NA TRBD1 CASSYLTDRPYNEQFF TGTGCCAGCAGTTACTTGACGGACAGGCCCTACAATGAGCAGTTCTTC
TRBJ2-1 TRBV7-8 few NA CASSLSGRYNEQFF TGTGCCAGCAGCTTGTCGGGACGGTACAATGAGCAGTTCTTC
TRBJ2-6 TRBV6-1 NA NA CASLSRRGSGANVLTF TGTGCCAGCCTCTCCAGACGGGGTTCAGGGGCCAACGTCCTGACTTTC
TRBJ2-5 TRBV5-4 NA TRBD1 CASSLDRGRWETQYF TGTGCCAGCAGCCTTGACAGGGGGCGATGGGAGACCCAGTACTTC
TRBJ1-5 TRBV2 NA TRBD1 CASSGTGLHF TGTGCCAGCAGTGGGACAGGCCTGCATTTT
TRBJ1-1 TRBV19 NA TRBD1 CASSTLSTGGRSNTEAFF TGTGCCAGTAGTACTTTATCGACAGGGGGCAGGTCAAACACTGAAGCTTTCTTT
TRBJ2-5 TRBV7-9 NA TRBD1 CASSTRTGEETQYF TGTGCCAGCAGCACTCGGACAGGGGAAGAGACCCAGTACTTC
TRBJ2-7 TRBV4-1 NA TRBD2 CARSGSSSGGDEQSF TGCGCCAGAAGCGGTTCCTCTAGCGGGGGCGACGAGCAGTCCTTC
TRBJ2-2 TRBV27 NA TRBD2 CASSSGLAALGLFF TGTGCCAGCAGTTCGGGACTAGCGGCTCTCGGGCTGTTTTTT
TRBJ2-7 TRBV9 few TRBD2 CASWASGRMDQVVFWIRSYEQYF TGTGCCAGCTGGGCTAGCGGGAGAATGGATCAGGTGGTTTTTTGGATCAGAAGCTACGAGCAGTACTTC
TRBJ1-5 TRBV4-1 few NA CASSHGGNQPQHF TGCGCCAGCAGCCACGGGGGCAATCAGCCCCAGCATTTT
TRBJ1-1 TRBV28 NA TRBD1 CASSPPTGVDTEAFF TGTGCCAGCAGTCCCCCGACAGGGGTGGACACTGAAGCTTTCTTT
TRBJ2-3 TRBV28 few TRBD1 CASSPGQASTDTQYF TGTGCCAGCAGTCCAGGACAGGCTAGCACAGATACGCAGTATTTT
TRBJ2-7 TRBV28 NA NA CASRTPTYEQYF TGTGCCAGCCGCACACCAACCTACGAGCAGTACTTC
TRBJ2-1 TRBV4-2 few TRBD2 CASSQEPLAGEQGSYNEQFF TGTGCCAGCAGCCAAGAACCACTAGCGGGAGAACAGGGCTCCTACAATGAGCAGTTCTTC
TRBJ2-7 TRBV27 NA NA CASSLTQTYEQYF TGTGCCAGCAGTTTGACGCAGACCTACGAGCAGTACTTC
TRBJ2-1 TRBV6-1 few NA CAAGWRQGHNEQFF TGTGCCGCCGGGTGGAGGCAGGGACACAATGAGCAGTTCTTC
TRBJ1-1 TRBV27 few NA CASSPTRVGPEAFF TGTGCCAGCAGTCCCACAAGGGTGGGGCCTGAAGCTTTCTTT
TRBJ1-5 TRBV2 NA TRBD1 CASRQTGASNQPQHF TGTGCCAGCAGACAGACAGGGGCGAGCAATCAGCCCCAGCATTTT
TRBJ1-1 TRBV29-1 NA TRBD1 CSAPGQGALAEAFF TGCAGCGCTCCGGGACAGGGGGCCCTAGCAGAAGCTTTCTTT